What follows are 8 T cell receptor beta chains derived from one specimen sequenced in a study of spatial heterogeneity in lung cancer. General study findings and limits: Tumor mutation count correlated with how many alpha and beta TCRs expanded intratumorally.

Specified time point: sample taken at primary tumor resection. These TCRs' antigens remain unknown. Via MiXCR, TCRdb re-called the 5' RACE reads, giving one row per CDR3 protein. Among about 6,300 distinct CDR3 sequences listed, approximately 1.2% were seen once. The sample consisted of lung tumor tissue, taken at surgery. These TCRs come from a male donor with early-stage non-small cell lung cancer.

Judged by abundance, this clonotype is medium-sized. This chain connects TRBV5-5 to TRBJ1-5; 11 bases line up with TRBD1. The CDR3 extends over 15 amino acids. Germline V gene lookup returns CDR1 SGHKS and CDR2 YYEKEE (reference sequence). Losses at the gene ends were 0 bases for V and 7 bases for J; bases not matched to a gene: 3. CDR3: CASSLGTGGSQPQHF. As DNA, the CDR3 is TGTGCCAGCAGCTTGGGGACAGGGGGCTCCCAGCCCCAGCATTTT. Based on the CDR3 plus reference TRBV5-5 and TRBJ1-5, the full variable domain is DAGVTQSPTHLIKTRGQQVTLRCSPISGHKSVSWYQQVLGQGPQFIFQYYEKEERGRGNFPDRFSARQFPNYSSELNVNALLLGDSALYLCASSLGTGGSQPQHFGDGTRLSIL.

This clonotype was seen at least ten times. For the CDR3, the DNA is TGTGCCAGCAGCTCACAAATCAACGGGGAGCTGTTTTTT. This sequence encodes CASSSQINGELFF. The chain links TRBV7-6 to TRBJ2-2; no clear D. Looked up from germline, CDR1 is SGHVS and CDR2 is FNYEAQ. There are 13 residues in the CDR3. Trimming took off 4 bases at V and 7 bases at J, with 10 bases between the two ends.

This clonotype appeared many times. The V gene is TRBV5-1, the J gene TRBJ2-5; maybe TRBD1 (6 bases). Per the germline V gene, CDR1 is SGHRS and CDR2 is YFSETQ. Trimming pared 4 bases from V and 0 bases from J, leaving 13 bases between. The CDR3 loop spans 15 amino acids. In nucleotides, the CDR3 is TGCGCCAGCAGCCCAGGGGTGGAGTACCAAGAGACCCAGTACTTC. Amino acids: CASSPGVEYQETQYF.

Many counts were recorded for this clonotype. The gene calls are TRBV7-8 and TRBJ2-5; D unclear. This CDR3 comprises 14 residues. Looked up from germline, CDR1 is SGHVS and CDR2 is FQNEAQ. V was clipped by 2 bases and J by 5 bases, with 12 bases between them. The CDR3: CASSLFGGGETQYF. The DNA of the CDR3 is TGTGCCAGCAGCTTATTTGGCGGTGGGGAGACCCAGTACTTC. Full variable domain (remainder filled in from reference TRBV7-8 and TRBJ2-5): GAGVSQSPRYKVAKRGQDVALRCDPISGHVSLFWYQQALGQGPEFLTYFQNEAQLDKSGLPSDRFFAERPEGSVSTLKIQRTQQEDSAVYLCASSLFGGGETQYFGPGTRLLVL.

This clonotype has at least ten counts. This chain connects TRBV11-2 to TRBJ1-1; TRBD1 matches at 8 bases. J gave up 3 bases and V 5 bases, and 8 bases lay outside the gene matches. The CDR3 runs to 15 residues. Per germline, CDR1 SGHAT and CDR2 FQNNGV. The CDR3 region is CASSPKPDRDTEAFF. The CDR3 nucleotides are TGTGCCAGCAGCCCTAAACCGGACAGGGACACTGAAGCTTTCTTT. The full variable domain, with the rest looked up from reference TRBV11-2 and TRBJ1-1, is EAGVAQSPRYKIIEKRQSVAFWCNPISGHATLYWYQQILGQGPKLLIQFQNNGVVDDSQLPKDRFSAERLKGVDSTLKIQPAKLEDSAVYLCASSPKPDRDTEAFFGQGTRLTVV.

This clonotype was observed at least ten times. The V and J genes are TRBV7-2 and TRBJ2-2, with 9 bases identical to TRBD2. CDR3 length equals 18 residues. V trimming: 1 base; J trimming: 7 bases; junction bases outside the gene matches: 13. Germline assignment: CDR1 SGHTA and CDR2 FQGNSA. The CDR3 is CASSLVRVAGATGGELFF. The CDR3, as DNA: TGTGCCAGCAGCTTAGTTAGAGTAGCGGGGGCCACGGGCGGGGAGCTGTTTTTT.

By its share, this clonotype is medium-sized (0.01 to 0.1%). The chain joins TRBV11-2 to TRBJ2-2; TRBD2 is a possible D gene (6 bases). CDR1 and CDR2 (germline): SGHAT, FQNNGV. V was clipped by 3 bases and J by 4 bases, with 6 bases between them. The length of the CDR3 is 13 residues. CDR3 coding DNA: TGTGCCAGCAGCTTGGGGGGCACCGGGGAGCTGTTTTTT. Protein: CASSLGGTGELFF.

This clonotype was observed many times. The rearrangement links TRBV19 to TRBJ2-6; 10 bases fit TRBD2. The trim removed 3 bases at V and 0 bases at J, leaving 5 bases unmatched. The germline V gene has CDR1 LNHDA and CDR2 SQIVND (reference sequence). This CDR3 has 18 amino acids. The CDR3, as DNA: TGTGCCAGTAGTATTTCCCTAGCGGGGGTCTCTGGGGCCAACGTCCTGACTTTC. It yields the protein CASSISLAGVSGANVLTF.